This T cell receptor (beta chain) was sequenced in a study of molecular identifiers for immune sequencing clone quantification. Overall study findings and caveats: Underestimated sizes of highly expanded clones could result from identical TCR molecules that share a barcode.

TCRdb processed the PCR reads anew with MiXCR; each CDR3 protein has one entry. The sample contains about 40,000 distinct CDR3 sequences, roughly 20% of which appear only once. This clonotype appeared many times. Antigen specificity is unknown. This receptor was obtained from a human donor in good health. Some libraries in this study had Jurkat cell RNA spiked in. Source material: naive CD8+ T cells from blood, with Jurkat cell RNA spiked in. The subset is: FACS-sorted CD8+CD4-CCR7+CD45RA+ naive T cells.

The CDR3 nucleotides are TGTGCCACCAGCAGAGCTGGACTTAATGAAAAACTGTTTTTT. Residues: CATSRAGLNEKLFF. This sequence joins TRBV15 and TRBJ1-4, with D unclear. The V gene lost 1 base and the J gene lost 4 bases, with 7 bases spanning the gap. Germline CDR1 LNHNV, CDR2 YYDKDF (reference sequence). CDR3 length: 14 residues.